The rows below give T cell receptor beta chains drawn from one sample of a study of T cells in Graves' hyperthyroidism and ophthalmopathy. TCRdb processed the multiplex PCR reads anew with MiXCR; each CDR3 protein has one entry. Of approximately 520,000 distinct CDR3 sequences detected, under 25% appear once; the ten largest clones hold about 25%. The specimen was blood. These receptors were obtained from a man aged 18 to 35 with Graves' hyperthyroidism. The CDR3 runs from the conserved cysteine through the conserved F or W. A D gene is named only where the DNA matches it firmly. Where a row states a size, it is once, few, many or the class of an expanded clone; other rows omit it.

D,V,size,J,CDR3,DNA
-,TRBV30,-,TRBJ2-2,CACPRRGRTGELFF,TGTGCCTGTCCGCGGAGGGGAAGGACCGGGGAGCTGTTTTTT
-,TRBV6-5,many,TRBJ2-2,CASTSDSANTGELFF,TGTGCCAGCACCTCGGACAGTGCGAACACCGGGGAGCTGTTTTTT
-,TRBV30,many,TRBJ2-7,CAWSPSYEQYF,TGTGCCTGGAGTCCCTCCTACGAGCAGTACTTC
-,TRBV6-5,many,TRBJ1-1,CASSRRQINTEAFF,TGTGCCAGCAGTCGGAGACAGATCAACACTGAAGCTTTCTTT
TRBD1,TRBV6-1,-,TRBJ1-1,CASSTDRGAFF,TGTGCCAGCAGCACTGACAGGGGAGCTTTCTTT
-,TRBV20-1,-,TRBJ2-6,CSARDSDSGANVLTF,TGCAGTGCTAGGGACAGCGACTCTGGGGCCAACGTCCTGACTTTC
-,TRBV28,many,TRBJ1-3,CASSDWTSSGNTIYF,TGTGCCAGCAGTGACTGGACCAGCTCTGGAAACACCATATATTTT
TRBD1,TRBV27,many,TRBJ2-7,CASRLQGTQFYEQYF,TGTGCCAGCAGGCTACAGGGGACCCAATTCTACGAGCAGTACTTC
-,TRBV30,many,TRBJ1-1,CAWIQGRTEAFF,TGTGCCTGGATACAGGGTCGCACTGAAGCTTTCTTT
-,TRBV19,few,TRBJ2-7,CASSMDSLSSYEQYF,TGTGCCAGTAGTATGGACAGCCTTAGCTCCTACGAGCAGTACTTC
-,TRBV7-3,few,TRBJ1-2,CASSLEVGYGYTF,TGTGCCAGCAGCTTGGAGGTTGGGTATGGCTACACCTTC
-,TRBV19,-,TRBJ1-5,CASSKEGLGNQPQHF,TGTGCCAGTAGTAAGGAGGGCTTAGGCAATCAGCCCCAGCATTTT
-,TRBV28,many,TRBJ2-5,CASKRMGSRTQYF,TGTGCCAGTAAAAGGATGGGATCGCGGACCCAGTACTTC
-,TRBV9,many,TRBJ2-5,CASSVGGYGLETQYF,TGTGCCAGCAGCGTTGGGGGTTACGGGTTGGAGACCCAGTACTTC
-,TRBV6-2/TRBV6-3,many,TRBJ1-1,CASSRPGGFVNTEAFF,TGTGCCAGCAGTCGCCCGGGGGGCTTCGTGAACACTGAAGCTTTCTTT
-,TRBV12-3/TRBV12-4,many,TRBJ2-2,CASTPLSNTGELFF,TGTGCCAGCACCCCGCTATCGAACACCGGGGAGCTGTTTTTT
-,TRBV6-1,-,TRBJ1-5,CASSEWGPGPNQPQHF,TGTGCCAGCAGTGAATGGGGACCGGGCCCTAATCAGCCCCAGCATTTT
-,TRBV19,-,TRBJ2-2,CASSILQGPGELFF,TGTGCCAGTAGTATCCTACAGGGCCCCGGGGAGCTGTTTTTT
TRBD1,TRBV19,many,TRBJ1-3,CASSPGQLMGPTIYF,TGTGCCAGTAGCCCGGGACAGCTAATGGGACCCACCATATATTTT
TRBD2,TRBV4-1,few,TRBJ2-4,CASSQVSGGLAKNIQYF,TGCGCCAGCAGCCAAGTGAGCGGGGGGCTAGCCAAAAACATTCAGTACTTC
-,TRBV20-1,-,TRBJ2-5,CSARTYLETQYF,TGCAGTGCCCGGACTTACTTGGAGACCCAGTACTTC
-,TRBV2,many,TRBJ2-7,CASSEGSPPHRYF,TGTGCCAGCAGTGAAGGAAGTCCCCCGCACAGGTACTTC
-,TRBV6-2/TRBV6-3,many,TRBJ1-1,CASSHTRFEAFF,TGTGCCAGCAGTCATACACGATTTGAAGCTTTCTTT
-,TRBV28,many,TRBJ1-2,CASSSLGARYGNTF,TGTGCCAGCAGTTCCCTAGGGGCCCGCTATGGCAACACCTTC
-,TRBV12-3/TRBV12-4,many,TRBJ1-2,CASSPQSFYGYTF,TGTGCCAGCAGTCCACAGAGTTTCTATGGCTACACCTTC
-,TRBV5-4,many,TRBJ1-5,CASSSMGENQPQHF,TGTGCCAGCAGCTCGATGGGTGAGAATCAGCCCCAGCATTTT
-,TRBV28,-,TRBJ2-5,CASSPRTGVMKTQYF,TGTGCCAGCAGTCCACGGACGGGGGTTATGAAGACCCAGTACTTC
-,TRBV4-2,once,TRBJ1-5,CASSQDVQQPQHF,TGTGCCAGCAGCCAAGACGTCCAACAGCCCCAGCATTTT
TRBD1,TRBV5-5,few,TRBJ2-5,CASSPTGPRRETQYF,TGTGCCAGCAGCCCGACAGGGCCCCGCCGGGAGACCCAGTACTTC
-,TRBV7-9,many,TRBJ1-1,CASSLAKGLSTEAFF,TGTGCCAGCAGCTTAGCGAAGGGACTTTCGACTGAAGCTTTCTTT
-,TRBV20-1,-,TRBJ1-2,CSAREDGRRGKDGYTF,TGCAGTGCTAGAGAGGATGGGCGCAGGGGCAAGGATGGCTACACCTTC
-,TRBV20-1,-,TRBJ2-2,CSARDRAGSAGELFF,TGCAGTGCTAGAGATCGGGCGGGGTCCGCCGGGGAGCTGTTTTTT
TRBD1,TRBV20-1,many,TRBJ1-6,CSARPPMDRGDSPLHF,TGCAGTGCTAGGCCCCCCATGGACAGGGGAGACTCACCCCTCCACTTT
TRBD1,TRBV11-2,few,TRBJ2-7,CASSPPRAQGAGEQYF,TGTGCCAGCAGCCCCCCCCGGGCACAGGGGGCTGGCGAGCAGTACTTC
TRBD2,TRBV7-8,many,TRBJ2-5,CASSLVSGGAEETQYF,TGTGCCAGCAGCTTAGTAAGCGGGGGGGCCGAAGAGACCCAGTACTTC
-,TRBV7-8,few,TRBJ2-7,CASSFFMTDHYEQYF,TGTGCCAGCAGCTTCTTTATGACAGACCACTACGAGCAGTACTTC
-,TRBV6-1,many,TRBJ2-2,CASSDLARAPGELFF,TGTGCCAGCAGTGACCTCGCTAGGGCCCCCGGGGAGCTGTTTTTT
-,TRBV28,-,TRBJ2-7,CASSLNWRSYEQYF,TGTGCCAGCAGTTTAAACTGGAGAAGCTACGAGCAGTACTTC
-,TRBV9,-,TRBJ1-6,CASSVAPGYNSPLHF,TGTGCCAGCAGCGTAGCCCCAGGGTACAATTCACCCCTCCACTTT
TRBD2,TRBV6-4,many,TRBJ2-5,CASSRLAGGKAEGETQYF,TGTGCCAGCAGTCGACTAGCGGGGGGGAAAGCCGAGGGAGAGACCCAGTACTTC
-,TRBV5-1,-,TRBJ2-2,CASSFGQLSDTGELFF,TGCGCCAGCAGCTTCGGGCAGCTGTCGGATACCGGGGAGCTGTTTTTT
-,TRBV6-1,-,TRBJ1-1,CASSESSVGKTEAFF,TGTGCCAGCAGTGAAAGTTCCGTAGGGAAGACTGAAGCTTTCTTT
-,TRBV6-1,many,TRBJ1-1,CASTGVWDTEAFF,TGTGCCAGCACGGGGGTTTGGGACACTGAAGCTTTCTTT
TRBD1,TRBV29-1,-,TRBJ1-2,CSVDATGDYGYTF,TGCAGCGTTGACGCGACAGGGGACTATGGCTACACCTTC
TRBD1,TRBV7-8,few,TRBJ1-5,CASSHYRDRVSNQPQHF,TGTGCCAGCAGCCACTATCGGGACAGGGTTAGCAATCAGCCCCAGCATTTT
-,TRBV20-1,-,TRBJ1-5,CSAEAQLSNQPQHF,TGCAGTGCCGAGGCACAGCTTAGCAATCAGCCCCAGCATTTT
-,TRBV7-9,-,TRBJ1-2,CASSSGSAWDGYTF,TGTGCCAGCAGTTCCGGTAGTGCCTGGGATGGCTACACCTTC
-,TRBV11-2,many,TRBJ1-1,CASSLGGVTEAFF,TGTGCCAGCAGCTTAGGTGGAGTGACTGAAGCTTTCTTT
-,TRBV20-1,-,TRBJ1-5,CSAVSTGSNQPQHF,TGCAGTGCTGTCTCAACGGGTAGCAATCAGCCCCAGCATTTT
-,TRBV7-3,-,TRBJ2-5,CASSLSGGARETQYF,TGTGCCAGCAGCTTATCAGGGGGGGCGAGAGAGACCCAGTACTTC
-,TRBV28,many,TRBJ2-7,CASSFIAGAHEQYF,TGTGCCAGCAGTTTTATCGCCGGTGCTCACGAGCAGTACTTC
-,TRBV4-1,few,TRBJ1-4,CASSPGGEKLFF,TGCGCCAGCAGCCCTGGTGGCGAGAAACTGTTTTTT
-,TRBV20-1,few,TRBJ2-7,CSAKGSRSYEQYF,TGCAGTGCTAAGGGGTCGAGATCCTACGAGCAGTACTTC
TRBD2,TRBV12-3/TRBV12-4,-,TRBJ2-5,CASSSLGAGGRETQYF,TGTGCCAGCAGTTCCCTTGGAGCGGGGGGGCGGGAGACCCAGTACTTC
-,TRBV2,-,TRBJ2-7,CASSGWFQGLSSYEQDF,TGTGCCAGCAGTGGGTGGTTTCAGGGCCTGAGCTCCTACGAGCAGGACTTC